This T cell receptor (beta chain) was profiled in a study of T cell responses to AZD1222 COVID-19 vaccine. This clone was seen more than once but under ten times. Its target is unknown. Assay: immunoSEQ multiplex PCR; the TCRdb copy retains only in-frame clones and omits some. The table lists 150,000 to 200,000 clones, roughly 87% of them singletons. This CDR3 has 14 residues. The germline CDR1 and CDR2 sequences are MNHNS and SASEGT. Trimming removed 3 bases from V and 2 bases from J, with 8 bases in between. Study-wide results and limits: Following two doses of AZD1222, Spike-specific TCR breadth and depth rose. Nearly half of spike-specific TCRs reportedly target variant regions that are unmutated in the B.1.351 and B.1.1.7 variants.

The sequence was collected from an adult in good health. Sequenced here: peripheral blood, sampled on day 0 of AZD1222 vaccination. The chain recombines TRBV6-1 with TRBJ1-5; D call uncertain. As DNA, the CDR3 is TGTGCCAGCAGTGACAGGTGGGGCAATCAGCCCCAGCATTTT. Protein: CASSDRWGNQPQHF.